This record concerns one TCR beta chain sequence. J was trimmed by 7 bases and V by 6 bases; bases with no gene match: 9. From germline, CDR1 is DFQATT and CDR2 SNEGSKA (reference sequence). The CDR3 sequence is 13 residues long. The sample belongs to a study of patients and donors after allogeneic stem cell transplantation. MiXCR, run by TCRdb on the RT-PCR reads, gives a single entry per CDR3 protein. The sample holds 400,000 to 500,000 distinct CDR3 sequences, 16% seen once. The TCR comes from a human donor who was either an allogeneic HSCT recipient or a stem cell or donor lymphocyte infusion donor (not recorded which). It is not recorded whose cells these are; they may come from a transplant donor. Input material: blood, either unsorted or a sorted T cell fraction (not recorded which). The chain links TRBV20-1 to TRBJ1-5, with TRBD1 matching over 7 bases. The chain's CDR3 is CSARRPRGQPQHF. In DNA, the CDR3 is TGCAGTGCGAGGCGCCCCAGGGGGCAGCCCCAGCATTTT.